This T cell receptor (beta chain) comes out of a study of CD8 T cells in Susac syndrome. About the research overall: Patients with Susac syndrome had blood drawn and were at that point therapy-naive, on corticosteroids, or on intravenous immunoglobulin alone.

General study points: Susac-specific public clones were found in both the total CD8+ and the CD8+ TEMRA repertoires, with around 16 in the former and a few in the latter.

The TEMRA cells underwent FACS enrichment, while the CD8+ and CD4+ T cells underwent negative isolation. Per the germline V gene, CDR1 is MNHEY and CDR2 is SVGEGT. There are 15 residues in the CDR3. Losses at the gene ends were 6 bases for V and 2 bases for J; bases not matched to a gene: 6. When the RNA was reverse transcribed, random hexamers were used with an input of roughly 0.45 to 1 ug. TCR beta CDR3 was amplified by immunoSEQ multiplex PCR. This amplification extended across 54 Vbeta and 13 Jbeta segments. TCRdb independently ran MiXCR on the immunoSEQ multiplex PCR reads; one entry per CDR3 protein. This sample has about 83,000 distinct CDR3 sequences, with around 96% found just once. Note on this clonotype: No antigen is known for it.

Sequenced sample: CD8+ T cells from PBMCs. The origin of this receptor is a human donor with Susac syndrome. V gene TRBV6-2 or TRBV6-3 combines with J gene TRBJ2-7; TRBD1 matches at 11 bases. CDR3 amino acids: CASRRGQGAAYEQYF. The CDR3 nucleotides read TGTGCCAGCAGGCGAGGACAGGGGGCAGCCTACGAGCAGTACTTC.